Below are 10 T cell receptor beta chains sequenced from a single sample in a study of blood T cell repertoires in COVID-19. Produced via immunoSEQ multiplex PCR; TCRdb's table is partial and in-frame only. The sample has around 15,000 clones, 90% to 95% seen once. The sample comprised peripheral blood. All receptors come from a man in his 60s with active COVID-19.

J is TRBJ1-5 and V is TRBV6-5, with a weak D call TRBD1 (5 bases). The germline V gene encodes CDR1 MNHEY and CDR2 SVGAGI. V dropped 2 bases and J dropped 6 bases, with 14 bases sitting between them. The CDR3 totals 15 residues. The CDR3 here is CASSYRGVAAQPQHF. The CDR3 nucleotides read TGTGCCAGCAGTTACAGGGGTGTGGCTGCTCAGCCCCAGCATTTT.

The chain is built from TRBV5-4 and TRBJ1-2; D is ambiguous. Between the trimmed V and J ends, which lost 0 bases and 4 bases, there was a span of 13 bases. The CDR3 length is 15 residues. CDR1 is SGHNT and CDR2 is YYREEE in the germline V gene (reference sequence). The CDR3 loop reads CASSLVQARGYGYTF. In nucleotides, the CDR3 is TGTGCCAGCAGCTTGGTGCAGGCCCGGGGCTATGGCTACACCTTC. Supplemented by reference TRBV5-4 and TRBJ1-2, the full variable domain reads ETGVTQSPTHLIKTRGQQVTLRCSSQSGHNTVSWYQQALGQGPQFIFQYYREEENGRGNFPPRFSGLQFPNYSSELNVNALELDDSALYLCASSLVQARGYGYTFGSGTRLTVV.

The V gene is TRBV18, the J gene TRBJ2-5; D might be TRBD1 (6 bases). The CDR3 sequence is 15 residues long. With 8 bases removed from V and 2 bases from J, the gap between germline ends came to 18 bases. Germline V CDR1 and CDR2: KGHSH, LQKENI. CDR3 amino acids: CASRKRTGTQETQYF. The CDR3 DNA follows: TGTGCCAGCCGAAAAAGAACAGGGACGCAAGAGACCCAGTACTTC. The full variable domain, completed using reference TRBV18 and TRBJ2-5, is NAGVMQNPRHLVRRRGQEARLRCSPMKGHSHVYWYRQLPEEGLKFMVYLQKENIIDESGMPKERFSAEFPKEGPSILRIQQVVRGDSAAYFCASRKRTGTQETQYFGPGTRLLVL.

The rearrangement links TRBV18 to TRBJ2-1, with 8 bases fitting TRBD1. Per germline, CDR1 KGHSH and CDR2 LQKENI. After removal of 2 bases from V and 1 base from J, the junction contained 10 bases not matched to a gene. The CDR3 runs 18 residues. Here the CDR3 reads CASSPWAGGAGSYNEQFF. The CDR3 coding sequence is TGTGCCAGCTCACCATGGGCAGGGGGCGCCGGTTCCTACAATGAGCAGTTCTTC.

The chain employs TRBV2 and TRBJ2-5, with D unresolved. The germline CDR1 and CDR2 sequences are SNHLY and FYNNEI. This CDR3 spans 12 amino acids. V was shortened by 6 bases and J by 5 bases, with 10 bases between the two germline ends. The CDR3, as DNA: TGTGCCAGCAGCCTCCAGAGGGAGACCCAGTACTTC. Residues: CASSLQRETQYF.

CDR3 nucleotides: TGTGCCAGCAGCCAGAGGACTGGAAACACCATATATTTT. It translates to CASSQRTGNTIYF. This rearrangement joins TRBV4-2 to TRBJ1-3, with D uncertain. The germline V gene has CDR1 LGHNA and CDR2 YNFKEQ. The CDR3 runs to 13 residues. Trimming stripped 3 bases from V and 2 bases from J, with 5 bases between.

CDR3 bases: TGTGCCAGCAGTTACGGGGGCGGCGTCAATGAGCAGTTCTTC. This codes for CASSYGGGVNEQFF. The chain is built from TRBV6-5 and TRBJ2-1, with D perhaps TRBD1 (6 bases). Germline CDR1 MNHEY, CDR2 SVGAGI. V lost 2 bases, J lost 6 bases, and 11 bases lay in between. The CDR3 has 14 amino acids.

The chain combines TRBV5-1 with TRBJ2-1; a possible D gene is TRBD1 (7 bases). This CDR3 is 18 amino acids long. V was pared by 3 bases and J by 7 bases, with 26 bases between. CDR1 is SGHRS, CDR2 YFSETQ, per germline. CDR3 DNA: TGCGCCAGCAGCTGGCGCCAAACCAGAGGGGGCGCGGGGAATGAGCAGTTCTTC. Its translation is CASSWRQTRGGAGNEQFF. Full variable domain (remainder filled in from reference TRBV5-1 and TRBJ2-1): KAGVTQTPRYLIKTRGQQVTLSCSPISGHRSVSWYQQTPGQGLQFLFEYFSETQRNKGNFPGRFSGRQFSNSRSEMNVSTLELGDSALYLCASSWRQTRGGAGNEQFFGPGTRLTVL.

The chain has TRBV11-1 and TRBJ2-1; weak D call: TRBD2 (6 bases). Germline lookup yields CDR1 SGHAT and CDR2 FQDESV (reference sequence). The CDR3 is 13 residues long. Trimming took off 5 bases at V and 5 bases at J, with 10 bases between the two ends. The CDR3 DNA reads TGTGCCAGCAGCCAGGAGGGAGACAATGAGCAGTTCTTC. Its translation is CASSQEGDNEQFF. The variable domain in full, completed from reference TRBV11-1 and TRBJ2-1, reads EAEVAQSPRYKITEKSQAVAFWCDPISGHATLYWYRQILGQGPELLVQFQDESVVDDSQLPKDRFSAERLKGVDSTLKIQPAELGDSAMYLCASSQEGDNEQFFGPGTRLTVL.

This rearrangement joins TRBV3-1 (or the pseudogene TRBV3-2) to TRBJ1-6; 8 positions match TRBD1. Looked up from germline, CDR1 is LGHDT and CDR2 is YNNKEL (reference sequence). CDR3 length: 14 residues. The J segment lost 12 bases and the V segment lost 4 bases, leaving 8 bases of the junction unmatched. This chain's CDR3 is CASSLDRVILPLHF. CDR3 bases: TGTGCCAGCAGCCTGGACAGGGTAATTCTACCCCTCCACTTT.